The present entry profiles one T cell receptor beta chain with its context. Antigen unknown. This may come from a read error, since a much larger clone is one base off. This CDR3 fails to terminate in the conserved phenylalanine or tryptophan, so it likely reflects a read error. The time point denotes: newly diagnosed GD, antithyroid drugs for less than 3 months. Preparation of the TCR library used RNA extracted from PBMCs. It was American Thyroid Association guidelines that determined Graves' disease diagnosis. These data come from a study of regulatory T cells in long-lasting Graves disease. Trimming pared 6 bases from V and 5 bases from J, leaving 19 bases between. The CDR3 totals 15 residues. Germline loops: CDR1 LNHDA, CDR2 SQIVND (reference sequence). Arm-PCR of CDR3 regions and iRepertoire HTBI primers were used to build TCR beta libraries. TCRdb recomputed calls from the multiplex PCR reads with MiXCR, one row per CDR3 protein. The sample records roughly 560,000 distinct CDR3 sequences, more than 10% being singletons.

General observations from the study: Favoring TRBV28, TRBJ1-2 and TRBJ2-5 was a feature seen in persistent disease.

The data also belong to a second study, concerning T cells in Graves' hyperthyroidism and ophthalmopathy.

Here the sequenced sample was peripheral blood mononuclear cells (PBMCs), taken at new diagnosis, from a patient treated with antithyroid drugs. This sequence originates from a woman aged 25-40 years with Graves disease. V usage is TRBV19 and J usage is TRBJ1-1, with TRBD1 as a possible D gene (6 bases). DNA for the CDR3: TGTGCCAGTAGCTCACTACAGGGTGGGGGTACTGAAGCTTTCCTT. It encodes CASSSLQGGGTEAFL.